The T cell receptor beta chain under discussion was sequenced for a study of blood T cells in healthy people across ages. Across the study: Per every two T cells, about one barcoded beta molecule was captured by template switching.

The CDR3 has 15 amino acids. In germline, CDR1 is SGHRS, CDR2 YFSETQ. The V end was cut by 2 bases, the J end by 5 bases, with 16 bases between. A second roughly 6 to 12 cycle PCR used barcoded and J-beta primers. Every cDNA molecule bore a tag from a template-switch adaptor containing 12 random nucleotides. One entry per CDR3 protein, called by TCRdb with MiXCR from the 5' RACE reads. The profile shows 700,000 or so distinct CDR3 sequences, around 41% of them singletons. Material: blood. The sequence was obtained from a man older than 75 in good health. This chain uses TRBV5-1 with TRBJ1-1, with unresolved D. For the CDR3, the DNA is TGCGCCAGCAGCTTAATGGAGGCTGGAGGGACTGAAGCTTTCTTT. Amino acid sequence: CASSLMEAGGTEAFF.